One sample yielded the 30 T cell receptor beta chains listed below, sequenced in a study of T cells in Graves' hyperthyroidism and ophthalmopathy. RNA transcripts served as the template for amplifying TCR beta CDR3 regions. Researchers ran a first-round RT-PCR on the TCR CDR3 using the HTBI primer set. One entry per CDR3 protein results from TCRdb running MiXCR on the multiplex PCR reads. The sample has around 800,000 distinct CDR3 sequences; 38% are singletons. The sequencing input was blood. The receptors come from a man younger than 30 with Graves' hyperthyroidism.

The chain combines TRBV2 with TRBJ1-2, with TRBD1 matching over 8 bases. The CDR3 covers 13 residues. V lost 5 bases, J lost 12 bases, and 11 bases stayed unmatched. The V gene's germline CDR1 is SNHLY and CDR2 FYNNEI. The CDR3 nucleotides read TGTGCCAGCAGTTCTGGACAGGGCCCTGGAAACACCTTC. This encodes CASSSGQGPGNTF.

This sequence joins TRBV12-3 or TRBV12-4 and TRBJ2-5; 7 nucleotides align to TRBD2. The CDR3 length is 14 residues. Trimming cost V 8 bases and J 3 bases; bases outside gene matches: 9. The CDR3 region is CASSRGLVEETQYF. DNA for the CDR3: TGTGCCAGCTCCCGTGGACTAGTGGAAGAGACCCAGTACTTC.

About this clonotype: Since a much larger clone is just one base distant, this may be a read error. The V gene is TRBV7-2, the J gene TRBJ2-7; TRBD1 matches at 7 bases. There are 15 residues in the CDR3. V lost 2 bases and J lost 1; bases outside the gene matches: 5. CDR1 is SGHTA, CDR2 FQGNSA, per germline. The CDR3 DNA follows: TGTGCCAGCAGCTTATGGCCGGGACAGTCCTACGAGCAGTACTTC. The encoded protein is CASSLWPGQSYEQYF.

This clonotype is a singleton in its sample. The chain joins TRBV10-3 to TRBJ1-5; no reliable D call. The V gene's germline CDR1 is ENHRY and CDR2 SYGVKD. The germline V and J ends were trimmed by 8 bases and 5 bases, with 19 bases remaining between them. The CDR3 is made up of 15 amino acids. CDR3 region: CAIHRPAQTHQPQHF. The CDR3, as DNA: TGTGCCATCCATCGACCAGCACAGACTCATCAGCCCCAGCATTTT.

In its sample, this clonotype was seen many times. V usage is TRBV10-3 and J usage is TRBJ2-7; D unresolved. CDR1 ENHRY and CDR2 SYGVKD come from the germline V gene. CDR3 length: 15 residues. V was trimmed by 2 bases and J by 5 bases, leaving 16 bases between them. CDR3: CAISESDSGFHEQYF. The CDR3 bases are TGTGCCATCAGTGAGAGCGACTCCGGGTTCCACGAGCAGTACTTC.

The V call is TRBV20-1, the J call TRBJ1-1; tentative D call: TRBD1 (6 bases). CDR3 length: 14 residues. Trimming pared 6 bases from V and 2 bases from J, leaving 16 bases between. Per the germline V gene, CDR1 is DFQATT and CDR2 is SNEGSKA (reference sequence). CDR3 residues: CSARLAGANTEAFF. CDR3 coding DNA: TGCAGTGCGCGACTAGCGGGGGCCAACACTGAAGCTTTCTTT.

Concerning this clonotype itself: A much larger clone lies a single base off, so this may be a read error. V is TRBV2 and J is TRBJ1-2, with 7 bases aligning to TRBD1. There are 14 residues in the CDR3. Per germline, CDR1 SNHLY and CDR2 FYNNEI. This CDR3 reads CAALRGGTNCGYTF. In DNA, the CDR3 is TGTGCCGCCCTCAGGGGGGGGACTAACTGTGGCTACACCTTC.

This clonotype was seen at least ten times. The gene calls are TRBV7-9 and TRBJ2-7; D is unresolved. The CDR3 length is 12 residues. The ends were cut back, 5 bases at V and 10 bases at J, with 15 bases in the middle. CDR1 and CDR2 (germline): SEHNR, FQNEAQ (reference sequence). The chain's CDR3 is CASSVLGRSQYF. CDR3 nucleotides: TGTGCCAGCAGCGTCCTAGGACGGTCTCAGTACTTC.

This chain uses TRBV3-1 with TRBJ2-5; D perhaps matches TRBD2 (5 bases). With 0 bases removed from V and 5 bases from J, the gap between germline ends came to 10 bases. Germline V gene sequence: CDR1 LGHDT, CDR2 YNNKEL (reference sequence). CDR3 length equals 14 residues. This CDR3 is CASSQDGEMETQYF. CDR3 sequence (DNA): TGTGCCAGCAGCCAAGACGGGGAGATGGAGACCCAGTACTTC.

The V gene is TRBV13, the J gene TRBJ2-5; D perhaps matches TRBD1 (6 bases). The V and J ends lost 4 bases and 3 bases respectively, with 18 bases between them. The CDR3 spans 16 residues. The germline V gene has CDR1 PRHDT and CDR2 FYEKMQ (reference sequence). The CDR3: CASSSAPQGMEETQYF. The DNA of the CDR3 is TGTGCCAGCAGCTCGGCCCCCCAGGGGATGGAAGAGACCCAGTACTTC.

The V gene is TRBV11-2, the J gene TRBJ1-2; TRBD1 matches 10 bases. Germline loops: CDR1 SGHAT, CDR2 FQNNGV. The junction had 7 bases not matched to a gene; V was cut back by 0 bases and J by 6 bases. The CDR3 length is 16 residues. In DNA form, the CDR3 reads TGTGCCAGCAGCTTAGACGTCGGGACAGGGGAACATGGCTACACCTTC. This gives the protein CASSLDVGTGEHGYTF.

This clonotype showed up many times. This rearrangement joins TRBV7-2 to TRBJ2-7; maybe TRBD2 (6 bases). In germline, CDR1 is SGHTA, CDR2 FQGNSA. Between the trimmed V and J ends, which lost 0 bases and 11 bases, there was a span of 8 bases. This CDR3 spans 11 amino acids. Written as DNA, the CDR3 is TGTGCCAGCAGCTTAGCGGAGCGGGAGTACTTC. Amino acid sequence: CASSLAEREYF. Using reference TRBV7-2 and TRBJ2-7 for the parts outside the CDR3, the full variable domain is GAGVSQSPSNKVTEKGKDVELRCDPISGHTALYWYRQSLGQGLEFLIYFQGNSAPDKSGLPSDRFSAERTGGSVSTLTIQRTQQEDSAVYLCASSLAEREYFGPGTRLTVT.

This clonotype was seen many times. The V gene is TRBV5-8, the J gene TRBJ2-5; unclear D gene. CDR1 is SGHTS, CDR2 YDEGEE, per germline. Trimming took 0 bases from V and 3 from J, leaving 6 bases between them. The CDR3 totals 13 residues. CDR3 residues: CASSLEPKETQYF. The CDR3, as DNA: TGTGCCAGCAGCTTGGAGCCGAAAGAGACCCAGTACTTC.

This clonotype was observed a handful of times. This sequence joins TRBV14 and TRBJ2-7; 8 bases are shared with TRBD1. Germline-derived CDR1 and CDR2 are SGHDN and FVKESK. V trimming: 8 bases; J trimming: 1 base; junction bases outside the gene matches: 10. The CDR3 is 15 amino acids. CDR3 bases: TGTGCCAGCTCACCCTCCCGGGACAGGTCCTACGAGCAGTACTTC. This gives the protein CASSPSRDRSYEQYF. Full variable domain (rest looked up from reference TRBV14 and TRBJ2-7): EAGVTQFPSHSVIEKGQTVTLRCDPISGHDNLYWYRRVMGKEIKFLLHFVKESKQDESGMPNNRFLAERTGGTYSTLKVQPAELEDSGVYFCASSPSRDRSYEQYFGPGTRLTVT.

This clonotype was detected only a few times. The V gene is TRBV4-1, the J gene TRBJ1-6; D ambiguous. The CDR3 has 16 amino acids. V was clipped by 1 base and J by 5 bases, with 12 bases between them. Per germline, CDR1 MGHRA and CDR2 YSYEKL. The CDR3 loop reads CASSQGHLGDNSPLHF. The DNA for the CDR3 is TGCGCCAGCAGCCAAGGTCATCTAGGAGATAATTCACCCCTCCACTTT.

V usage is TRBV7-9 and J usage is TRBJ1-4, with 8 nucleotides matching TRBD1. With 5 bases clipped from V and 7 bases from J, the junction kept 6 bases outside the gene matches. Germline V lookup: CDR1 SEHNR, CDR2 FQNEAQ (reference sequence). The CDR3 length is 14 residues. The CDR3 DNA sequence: TGTGCCAGCAGCCCGACAGGGGTCGTTGAAAAACTGTTTTTT. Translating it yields CASSPTGVVEKLFF.

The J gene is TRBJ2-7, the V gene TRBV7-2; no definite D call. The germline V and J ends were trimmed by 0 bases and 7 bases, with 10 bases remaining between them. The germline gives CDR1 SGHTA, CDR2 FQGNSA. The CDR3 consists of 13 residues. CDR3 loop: CASSLAPSVEQYF. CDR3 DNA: TGTGCCAGCAGCTTAGCGCCCTCCGTAGAGCAGTACTTC. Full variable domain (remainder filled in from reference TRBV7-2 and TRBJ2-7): GAGVSQSPSNKVTEKGKDVELRCDPISGHTALYWYRQSLGQGLEFLIYFQGNSAPDKSGLPSDRFSAERTGGSVSTLTIQRTQQEDSAVYLCASSLAPSVEQYFGPGTRLTVT.

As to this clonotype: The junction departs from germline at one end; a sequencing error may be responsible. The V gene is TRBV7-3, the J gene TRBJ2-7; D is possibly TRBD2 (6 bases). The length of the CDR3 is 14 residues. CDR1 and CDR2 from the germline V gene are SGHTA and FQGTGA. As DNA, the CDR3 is TGCGCCAGCAGCCAAGCCCGACTAGCCTACGAGCAGTACTTC. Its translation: CASSQARLAYEQYF.

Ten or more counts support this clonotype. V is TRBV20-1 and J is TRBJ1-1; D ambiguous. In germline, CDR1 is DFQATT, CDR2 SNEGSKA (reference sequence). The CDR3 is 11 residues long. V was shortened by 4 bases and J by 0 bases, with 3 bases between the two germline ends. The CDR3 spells CSAIMNTEAFF. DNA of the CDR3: TGCAGTGCTATCATGAACACTGAAGCTTTCTTT.

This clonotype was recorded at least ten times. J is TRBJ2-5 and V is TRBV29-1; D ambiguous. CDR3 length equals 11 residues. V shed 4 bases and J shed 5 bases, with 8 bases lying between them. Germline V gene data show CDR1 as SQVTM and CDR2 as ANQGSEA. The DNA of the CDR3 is TGCAGCGTTGGGGGATATGAGACCCAGTACTTC. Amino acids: CSVGGYETQYF.

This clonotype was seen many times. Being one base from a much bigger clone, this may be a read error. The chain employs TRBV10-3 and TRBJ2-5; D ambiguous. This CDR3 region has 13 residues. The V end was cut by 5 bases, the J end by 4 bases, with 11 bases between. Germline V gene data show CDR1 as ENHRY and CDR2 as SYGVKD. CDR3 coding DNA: TGTGCCATCAGTCACTCCCCAAGAGAGACCCAGTACTTC. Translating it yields CAISHSPRETQYF.

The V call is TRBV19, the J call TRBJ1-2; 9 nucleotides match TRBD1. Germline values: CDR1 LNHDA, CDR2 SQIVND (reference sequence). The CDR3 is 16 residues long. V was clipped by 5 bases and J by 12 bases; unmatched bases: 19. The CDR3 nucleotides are TGTGCCAGTAGTCCACCGGGACAGGGAAGATTGGGCGGCCACACCTTC. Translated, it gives CASSPPGQGRLGGHTF.

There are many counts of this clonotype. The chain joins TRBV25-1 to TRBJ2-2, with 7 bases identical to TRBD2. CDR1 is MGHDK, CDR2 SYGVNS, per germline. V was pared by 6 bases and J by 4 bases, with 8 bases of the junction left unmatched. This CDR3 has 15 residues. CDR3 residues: CASSEEASGTGELFF. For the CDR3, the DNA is TGTGCCAGCAGCGAAGAGGCTAGCGGCACCGGGGAGCTGTTTTTT.

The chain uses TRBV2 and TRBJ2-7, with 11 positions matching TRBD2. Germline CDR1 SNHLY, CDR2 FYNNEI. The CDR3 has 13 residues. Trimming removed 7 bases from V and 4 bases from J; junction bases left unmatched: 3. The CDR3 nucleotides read TGTGCCAGCAAACTAGCGGGGGAATACGAGCAGTACTTC. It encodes CASKLAGEYEQYF. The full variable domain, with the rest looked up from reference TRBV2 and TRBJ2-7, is EPEVTQTPSHQVTQMGQEVILRCVPISNHLYFYWYRQILGQKVEFLVSFYNNEISEKSEIFDDQFSVERPDGSNFTLKIRSTKLEDSAMYFCASKLAGEYEQYFGPGTRLTVT.

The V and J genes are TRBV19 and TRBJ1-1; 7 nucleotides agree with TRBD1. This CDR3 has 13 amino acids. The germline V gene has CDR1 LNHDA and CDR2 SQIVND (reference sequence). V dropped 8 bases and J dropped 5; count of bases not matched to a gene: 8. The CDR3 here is CASGTVRETEAFF. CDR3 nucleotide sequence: TGTGCCAGTGGGACAGTACGGGAAACTGAAGCTTTCTTT.

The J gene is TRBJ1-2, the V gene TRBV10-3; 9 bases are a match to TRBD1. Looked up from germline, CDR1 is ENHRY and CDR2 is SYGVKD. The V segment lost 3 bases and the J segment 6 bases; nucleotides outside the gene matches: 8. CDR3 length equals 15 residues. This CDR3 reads CAISEETGGWNGYTF. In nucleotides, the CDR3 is TGTGCCATCAGTGAAGAGACAGGGGGGTGGAATGGCTACACCTTC.

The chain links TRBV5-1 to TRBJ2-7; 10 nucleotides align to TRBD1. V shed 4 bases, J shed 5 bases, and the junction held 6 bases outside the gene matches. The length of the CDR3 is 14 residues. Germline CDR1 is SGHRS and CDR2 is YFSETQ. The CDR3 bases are TGCGCCAGCAGCCCTTGGGACAGGGGCCACGAGCAGTACTTC. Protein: CASSPWDRGHEQYF.

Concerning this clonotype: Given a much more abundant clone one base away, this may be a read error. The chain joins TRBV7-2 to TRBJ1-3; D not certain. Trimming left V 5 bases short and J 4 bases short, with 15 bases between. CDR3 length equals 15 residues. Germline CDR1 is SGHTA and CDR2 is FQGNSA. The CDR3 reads CASSATPPRGNTIYF. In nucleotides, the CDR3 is TGTGCCAGCAGCGCGACCCCCCCGCGGGGAAACACCATATATTTT. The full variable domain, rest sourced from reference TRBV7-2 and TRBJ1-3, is GAGVSQSPSNKVTEKGKDVELRCDPISGHTALYWYRQSLGQGLEFLIYFQGNSAPDKSGLPSDRFSAERTGGSVSTLTIQRTQQEDSAVYLCASSATPPRGNTIYFGEGSWLTVV.

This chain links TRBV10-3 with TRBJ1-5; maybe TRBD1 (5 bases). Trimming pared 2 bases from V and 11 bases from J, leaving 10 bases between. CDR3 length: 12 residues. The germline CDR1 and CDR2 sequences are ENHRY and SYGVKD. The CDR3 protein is CAISEGRESQHF. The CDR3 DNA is TGTGCCATCAGTGAGGGCAGGGAGTCCCAGCATTTT.

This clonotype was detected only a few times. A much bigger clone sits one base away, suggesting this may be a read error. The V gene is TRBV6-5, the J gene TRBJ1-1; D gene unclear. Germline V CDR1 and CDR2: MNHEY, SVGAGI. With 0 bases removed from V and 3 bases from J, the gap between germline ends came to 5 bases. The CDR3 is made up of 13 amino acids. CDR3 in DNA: TGTGCCAGCAGTTACTCGGGGTACACTGAAGCTTTCTTT. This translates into CASSYSGYTEAFF.